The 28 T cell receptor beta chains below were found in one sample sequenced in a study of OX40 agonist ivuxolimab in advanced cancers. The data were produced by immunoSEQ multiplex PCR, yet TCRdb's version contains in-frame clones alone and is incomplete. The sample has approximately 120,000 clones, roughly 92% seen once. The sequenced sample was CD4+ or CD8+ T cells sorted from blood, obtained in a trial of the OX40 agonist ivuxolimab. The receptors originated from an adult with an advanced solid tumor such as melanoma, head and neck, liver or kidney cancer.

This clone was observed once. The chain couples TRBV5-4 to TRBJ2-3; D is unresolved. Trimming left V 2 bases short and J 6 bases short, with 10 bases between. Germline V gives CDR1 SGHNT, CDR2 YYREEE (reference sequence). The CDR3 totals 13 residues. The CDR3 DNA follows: TGTGCCAGCAGCTTTCGAGGTTACGATACGCAGTATTTT. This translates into CASSFRGYDTQYF.

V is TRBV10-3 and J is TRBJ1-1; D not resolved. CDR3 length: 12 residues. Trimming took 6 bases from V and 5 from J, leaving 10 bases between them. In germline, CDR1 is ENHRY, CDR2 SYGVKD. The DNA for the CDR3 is TGTGCCATCAGCGGGGAAGGGACTGAAGCTTTCTTT. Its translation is CAISGEGTEAFF.

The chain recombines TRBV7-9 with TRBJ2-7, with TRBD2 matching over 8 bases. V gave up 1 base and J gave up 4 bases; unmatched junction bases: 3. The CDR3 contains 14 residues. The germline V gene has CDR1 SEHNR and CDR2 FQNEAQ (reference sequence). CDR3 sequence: CASSLGSGEYEQYF. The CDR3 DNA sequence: TGTGCCAGCAGCTTAGGTAGCGGGGAGTACGAGCAGTACTTC.

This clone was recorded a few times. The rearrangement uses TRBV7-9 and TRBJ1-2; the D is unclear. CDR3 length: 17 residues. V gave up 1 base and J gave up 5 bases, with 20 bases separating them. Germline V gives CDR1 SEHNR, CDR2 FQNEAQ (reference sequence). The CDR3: CASSLVWSDPLPYGYTF. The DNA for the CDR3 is TGTGCCAGCAGCTTAGTTTGGTCGGACCCATTACCTTATGGCTACACCTTC.

The CDR3 region is CASSSLGTSYEQYF. The CDR3 nucleotides read TGTGCCAGCAGCTCTCTCGGGACTTCCTACGAGCAGTACTTC. This chain connects TRBV5-6 to TRBJ2-7, with D possibly matching TRBD2 (6 bases). The CDR3 consists of 14 residues. CDR1 and CDR2 from the germline V gene are SGHDT and YYEEEE. The V end lost 3 bases, the J end lost 1 base, and 11 bases lay between the germline ends.

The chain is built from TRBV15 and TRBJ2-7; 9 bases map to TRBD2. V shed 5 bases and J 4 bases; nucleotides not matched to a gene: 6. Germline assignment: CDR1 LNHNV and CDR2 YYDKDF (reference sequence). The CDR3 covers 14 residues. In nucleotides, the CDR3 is TGTGCCACCAGCTATCGCGGGAGGGCGTACGAGCAGTACTTC. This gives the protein CATSYRGRAYEQYF.

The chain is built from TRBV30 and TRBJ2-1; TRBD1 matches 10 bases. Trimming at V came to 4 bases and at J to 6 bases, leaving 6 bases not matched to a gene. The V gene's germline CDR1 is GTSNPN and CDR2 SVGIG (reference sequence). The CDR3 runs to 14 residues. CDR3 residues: CAWTLGQGFNEQFF. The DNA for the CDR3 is TGTGCCTGGACCCTGGGACAGGGGTTCAATGAGCAGTTCTTC.

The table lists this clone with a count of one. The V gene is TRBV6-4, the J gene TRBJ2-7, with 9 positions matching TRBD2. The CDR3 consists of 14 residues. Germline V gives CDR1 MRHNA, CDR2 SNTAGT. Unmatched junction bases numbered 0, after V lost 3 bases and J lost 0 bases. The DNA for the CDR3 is TGTGCCAGCAGTGAGCGGGAGGGCTCCTACGAGCAGTACTTC. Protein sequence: CASSEREGSYEQYF.

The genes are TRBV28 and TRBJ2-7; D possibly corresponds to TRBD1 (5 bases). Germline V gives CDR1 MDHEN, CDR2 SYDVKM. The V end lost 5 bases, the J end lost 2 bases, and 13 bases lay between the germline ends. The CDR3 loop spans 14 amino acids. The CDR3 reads CASSLGQGAYEQYF. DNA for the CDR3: TGTGCCAGCAGTCTGGGCCAGGGCGCCTACGAGCAGTACTTC.

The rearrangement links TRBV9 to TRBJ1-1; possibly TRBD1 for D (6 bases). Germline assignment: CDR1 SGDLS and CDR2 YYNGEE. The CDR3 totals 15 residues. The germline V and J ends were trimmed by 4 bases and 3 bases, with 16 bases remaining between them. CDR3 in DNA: TGTGCCAGCAGCCCCGGGGGGGCGGCTCACACTGAAGCTTTCTTT. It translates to CASSPGGAAHTEAFF.

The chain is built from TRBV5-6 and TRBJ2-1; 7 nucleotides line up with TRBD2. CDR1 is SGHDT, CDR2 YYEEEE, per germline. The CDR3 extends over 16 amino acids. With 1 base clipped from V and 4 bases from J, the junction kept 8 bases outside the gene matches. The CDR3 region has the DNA TGTGCCAGCAGCTTGCCACTAGCGACTAATTACAATGAGCAGTTCTTC. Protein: CASSLPLATNYNEQFF.

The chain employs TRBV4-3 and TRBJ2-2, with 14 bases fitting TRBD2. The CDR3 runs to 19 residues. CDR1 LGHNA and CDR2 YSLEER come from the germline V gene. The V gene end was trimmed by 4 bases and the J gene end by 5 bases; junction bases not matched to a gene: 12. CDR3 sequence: CASSPVGLAGGPGTGELFF. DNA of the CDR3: TGCGCCAGCAGCCCAGTAGGACTAGCGGGAGGTCCCGGAACCGGGGAGCTGTTTTTT.

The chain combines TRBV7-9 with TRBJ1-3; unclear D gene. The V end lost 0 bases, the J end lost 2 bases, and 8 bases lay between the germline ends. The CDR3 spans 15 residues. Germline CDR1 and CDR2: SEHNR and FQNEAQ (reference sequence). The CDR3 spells CASSLAPQTGNTIYF. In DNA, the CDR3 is TGTGCCAGCAGCTTAGCTCCGCAAACTGGAAACACCATATATTTT.

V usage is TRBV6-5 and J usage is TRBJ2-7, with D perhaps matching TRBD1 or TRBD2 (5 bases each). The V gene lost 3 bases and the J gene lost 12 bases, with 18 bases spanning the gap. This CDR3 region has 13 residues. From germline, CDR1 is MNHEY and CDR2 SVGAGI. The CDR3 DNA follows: TGTGCCAGCAGTTATGAAGGACGGGGACCCCTGTACTTC. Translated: CASSYEGRGPLYF.

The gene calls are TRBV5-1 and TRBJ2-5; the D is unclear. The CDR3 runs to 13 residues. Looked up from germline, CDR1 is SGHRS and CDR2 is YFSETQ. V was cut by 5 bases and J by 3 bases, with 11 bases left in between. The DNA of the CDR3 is TGCGCCAGCAGGAGGTCAGGCAAAGAGACCCAGTACTTC. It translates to CASRRSGKETQYF. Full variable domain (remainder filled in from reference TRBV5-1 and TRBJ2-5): KAGVTQTPRYLIKTRGQQVTLSCSPISGHRSVSWYQQTPGQGLQFLFEYFSETQRNKGNFPGRFSGRQFSNSRSEMNVSTLELGDSALYLCASRRSGKETQYFGPGTRLLVL.

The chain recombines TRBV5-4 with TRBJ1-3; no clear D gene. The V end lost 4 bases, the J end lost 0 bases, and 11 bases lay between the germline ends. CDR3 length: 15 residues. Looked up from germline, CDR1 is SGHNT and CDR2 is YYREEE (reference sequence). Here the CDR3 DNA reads TGTGCCAGCAGCGTAGACGTCTACTCTGGAAACACCATATATTTT. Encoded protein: CASSVDVYSGNTIYF.

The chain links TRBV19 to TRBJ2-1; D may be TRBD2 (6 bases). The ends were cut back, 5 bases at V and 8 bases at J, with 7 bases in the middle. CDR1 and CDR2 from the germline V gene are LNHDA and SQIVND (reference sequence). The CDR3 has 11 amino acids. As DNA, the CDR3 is TGTGCCAGTAGTCAGCGGGATGAGCAGTTCTTC. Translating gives CASSQRDEQFF. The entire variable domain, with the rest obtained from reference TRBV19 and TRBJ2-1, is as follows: DGGITQSPKYLFRKEGQNVTLSCEQNLNHDAMYWYRQDPGQGLRLIYYSQIVNDFQKGDIAEGYSVSREKKESFPLTVTSAQKNPTAFYLCASSQRDEQFFGPGTRLTVL.

The CDR3 bases are TGTGCCAGGCGGATCAGGGATGACGAGCAGTACTTC. This encodes CARRIRDDEQYF. This chain uses TRBV21-1 with TRBJ2-7; TRBD1 is taken as the D call from the table, unchecked against the DNA. TRBV21-1 is tagged as a pseudogene. The CDR3 is 12 residues long.

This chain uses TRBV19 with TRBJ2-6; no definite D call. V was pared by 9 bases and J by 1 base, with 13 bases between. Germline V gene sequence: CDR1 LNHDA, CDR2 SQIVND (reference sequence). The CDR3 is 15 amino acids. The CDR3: CASNYAESGANVLTF. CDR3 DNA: TGTGCCAGCAACTACGCAGAGTCTGGGGCCAACGTCCTGACTTTC.

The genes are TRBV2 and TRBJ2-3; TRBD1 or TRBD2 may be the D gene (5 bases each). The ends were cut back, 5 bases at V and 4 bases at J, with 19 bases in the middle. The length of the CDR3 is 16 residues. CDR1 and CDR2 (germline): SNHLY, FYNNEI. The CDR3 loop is CASSRLGERLADTQYF. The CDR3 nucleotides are TGTGCCAGCAGTAGGTTGGGGGAGAGGTTGGCAGATACGCAGTATTTT.

Written as DNA, the CDR3 is TGTGCCAGCAGCCGCATCCGGGACCAACCCGCGAGGTACTTC. This gives the protein CASSRIRDQPARYF. The V and J genes are TRBV7-9 and TRBJ2-7; either TRBD1 or TRBD2 may supply D (5 bases each). Trimming left V 5 bases short and J 12 bases short, with 23 bases between. Per the germline V gene, CDR1 is SEHNR and CDR2 is FQNEAQ (reference sequence). This CDR3 spans 14 amino acids.

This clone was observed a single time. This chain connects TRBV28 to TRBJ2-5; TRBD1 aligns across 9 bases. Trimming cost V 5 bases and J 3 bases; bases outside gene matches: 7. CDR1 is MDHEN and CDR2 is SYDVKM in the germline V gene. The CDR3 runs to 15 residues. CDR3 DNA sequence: TGTGCCAGCAGTCTACAGGGGGCTGAAGAAGAGACCCAGTACTTC. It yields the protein CASSLQGAEEETQYF.

The CDR3 DNA follows: TGTGCCAGCACCTTACGCGACATCCACACTGAAGCTTTCTTT. It codes for CASTLRDIHTEAFF. V and J are TRBV6-6 and TRBJ1-1; D gene ambiguous. The CDR3 loop spans 14 amino acids. The ends were cut back, 7 bases at V and 3 bases at J, with 15 bases in the middle. Germline CDR1 and CDR2: MNHNY and SVGAGI (reference sequence).

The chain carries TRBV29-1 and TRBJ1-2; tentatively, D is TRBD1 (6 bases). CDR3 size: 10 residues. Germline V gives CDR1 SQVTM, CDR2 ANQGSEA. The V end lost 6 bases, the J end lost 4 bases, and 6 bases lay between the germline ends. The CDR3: CSVQGYGYTF. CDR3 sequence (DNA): TGCAGCGTACAGGGCTATGGCTACACCTTC. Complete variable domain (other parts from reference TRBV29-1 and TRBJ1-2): SAVISQKPSRDICQRGTSLTIQCQVDSQVTMMFWYRQQPGQSLTLIATANQGSEATYESGFVIDKFPISRPNLTFSTLTVSNMSPEDSSIYLCSVQGYGYTFGSGTRLTVV.

In DNA, the CDR3 is TGTGCCAGCAGCTTGCCGGGCGGGAATCAGCCCCAGCATTTT. Amino acids: CASSLPGGNQPQHF. The chain employs TRBV5-4 and TRBJ1-5; unclear D gene. CDR1 is SGHNT, CDR2 YYREEE, per germline (reference sequence). This CDR3 has 14 residues. Trimming took 1 base from V and 4 from J, leaving 9 bases between them.

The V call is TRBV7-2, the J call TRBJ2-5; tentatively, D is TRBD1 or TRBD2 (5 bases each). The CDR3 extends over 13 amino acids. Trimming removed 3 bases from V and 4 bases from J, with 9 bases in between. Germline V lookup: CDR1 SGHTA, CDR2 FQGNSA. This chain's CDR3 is CASSLERGETQYF. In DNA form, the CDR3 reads TGTGCCAGCAGCTTGGAGAGGGGAGAGACCCAGTACTTC. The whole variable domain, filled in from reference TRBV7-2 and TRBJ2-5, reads GAGVSQSPSNKVTEKGKDVELRCDPISGHTALYWYRQSLGQGLEFLIYFQGNSAPDKSGLPSDRFSAERTGGSVSTLTIQRTQQEDSAVYLCASSLERGETQYFGPGTRLLVL.

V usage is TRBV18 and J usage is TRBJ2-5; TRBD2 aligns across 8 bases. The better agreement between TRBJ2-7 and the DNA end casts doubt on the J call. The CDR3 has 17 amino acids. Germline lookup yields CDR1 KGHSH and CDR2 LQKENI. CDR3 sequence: CASSLVLSGLVPYEQYF. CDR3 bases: TGTGCCAGCTCACTGGTTCTATCGGGACTAGTTCCCTACGAGCAGTACTTC.

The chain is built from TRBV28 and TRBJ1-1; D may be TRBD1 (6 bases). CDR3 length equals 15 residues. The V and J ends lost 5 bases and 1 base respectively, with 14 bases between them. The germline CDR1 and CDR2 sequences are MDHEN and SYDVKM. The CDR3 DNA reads TGTGCCAGCAGTCCGCCGGGACATCCGAACACTGAAGCTTTCTTT. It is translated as CASSPPGHPNTEAFF.